What follows is one T cell receptor beta chain and its context. TCRdb's copy holds only in-frame clones and misses some; the assay was immunoSEQ multiplex PCR. Here the sample spans over 45,000 clones, under 95% being singletons. The sample belongs to a study of T cell changes during pregnancy in multiple sclerosis. The CDR3 has 14 amino acids. V was pared by 1 base and J by 5 bases, with 10 bases between. Germline V gene sequence: CDR1 SGHRS, CDR2 YFSETQ. This TCR was recovered from a female donor with multiple sclerosis, enrolled in a pregnancy study. The sequenced sample was CD4+ T cells from peripheral blood mononuclear cells, obtained in the second trimester of pregnancy. The J gene is TRBJ2-1, the V gene TRBV5-1; D is perhaps TRBD1 (6 bases). The CDR3 sequence is CASSLHRENNEQFF. CDR3 coding DNA: TGCGCCAGCAGCTTGCACAGGGAAAACAATGAGCAGTTCTTC.